These 28 T cell receptor beta chains were sequenced from one sample in a study of shared T cell receptors in the human thymus. Assay: immunoSEQ multiplex PCR; the TCRdb copy retains only in-frame clones and omits some. The data show 600,000 to 900,000 clones, approximately 83% seen once. These records were also assigned to another study, of human thymus T cells.

Sequencing was performed on thymocytes. The receptors were gathered from a girl in the first two years of life with a congenital heart defect.

In its sample, this clone was seen once. The chain couples TRBV28 to TRBJ2-7, with a weak D call TRBD1 (5 bases). Per the germline V gene, CDR1 is MDHEN and CDR2 is SYDVKM. The V gene lost 6 bases and the J gene lost 0 bases, with 18 bases spanning the gap. This CDR3 is 16 amino acids long. CDR3 sequence: CASSPDSHFSSYEQYF. CDR3 DNA sequence: TGTGCCAGCAGCCCCGACAGCCACTTTAGCTCCTACGAGCAGTACTTC. The full variable domain, completed using reference TRBV28 and TRBJ2-7, is DVKVTQSSRYLVKRTGEKVFLECVQDMDHENMFWYRQDPGLGLRLIYFSYDVKMKEKGDIPEGYSVSREKKERFSLILESASTNQTSMYLCASSPDSHFSSYEQYFGPGTRLTVT.

This clone was found once. The gene calls are TRBV28 and TRBJ2-7, with D possibly matching TRBD2 (5 bases). The CDR3 length is 12 residues. Germline V lookup: CDR1 MDHEN, CDR2 SYDVKM. The V end was cut by 3 bases, the J end by 7 bases, with 10 bases between. CDR3 loop: CASSFGDGEQYF. The CDR3 bases are TGTGCCAGCAGTTTCGGGGATGGGGAGCAGTACTTC.

V usage is TRBV28 and J usage is TRBJ1-1, with 10 bases matching TRBD1. J was trimmed by 5 bases and V by 5 bases; bases with no gene match: 11. Germline values: CDR1 MDHEN, CDR2 SYDVKM. This CDR3 is 16 amino acids long. This CDR3 is CASSQPSGQGLTEAFF. CDR3 DNA sequence: TGTGCCAGCAGTCAGCCCTCGGGACAGGGGTTGACTGAAGCTTTCTTT.

The chain carries TRBV27 and TRBJ1-2, with D perhaps TRBD1 (5 bases). From germline, CDR1 is MNHEY and CDR2 SMNVEV (reference sequence). Deletions cut 0 bases from V and 2 bases from J, with 13 bases between. CDR3 length equals 16 residues. CDR3 bases: TGTGCCAGCAGTTTATCACCCACGGGGGTCAACTATGGCTACACCTTC. As protein: CASSLSPTGVNYGYTF.

The chain joins TRBV6-1 to TRBJ1-6, with D possibly being TRBD1 (5 bases). V lost 3 bases, J lost 5 bases, and 17 bases lay in between. The CDR3 spans 17 residues. Per germline, CDR1 MNHNS and CDR2 SASEGT. The chain's CDR3 is CASSEGGSGWNNSPLHF. The CDR3 nucleotides read TGTGCCAGCAGTGAGGGGGGGTCAGGTTGGAATAATTCACCCCTCCACTTT.

V usage is TRBV5-6 and J usage is TRBJ1-2; D is possibly TRBD1 (6 bases). Per germline, CDR1 SGHDT and CDR2 YYEEEE. Trimming removed 1 base at V and 2 bases at J, with 9 bases between. This CDR3 region has 14 residues. The CDR3 nucleotides read TGTGCCAGCAGCTTGTTGCAGGGGAACTATGGCTACACCTTC. Encoded protein: CASSLLQGNYGYTF. Filled out from reference TRBV5-6 and TRBJ1-2, the complete variable domain reads DAGVTQSPTHLIKTRGQQVTLRCSPKSGHDTVSWYQQALGQGPQFIFQYYEEEERQRGNFPDRFSGHQFPNYSSELNVNALLLGDSALYLCASSLLQGNYGYTFGSGTRLTVV.

The chain combines TRBV6-6 with TRBJ2-1; TRBD2 aligns across 9 bases. This CDR3 is built from 14 residues. CDR1 and CDR2 from the germline V gene are MNHNY and SVGAGI (reference sequence). Trimming removed 4 bases from V and 6 bases from J; junction bases left unmatched: 4. The CDR3 nucleotides are TGTGCCAGCAGTTTAGCGGGGGTCCTCAATGAGCAGTTCTTC. Translating it yields CASSLAGVLNEQFF.

V usage is TRBV6-5 and J usage is TRBJ2-1; TRBD1 might be the D (5 bases). This CDR3 spans 16 amino acids. The germline V gene encodes CDR1 MNHEY and CDR2 SVGAGI. Trimming shortened V by 2 bases and J by 8 bases, and 19 bases separated the two germline ends. The CDR3 spells CASSYKWRWGGDEQFF. CDR3 nucleotide sequence: TGTGCCAGCAGTTACAAATGGCGGTGGGGCGGTGATGAGCAGTTCTTC.

V and J are TRBV9 and TRBJ1-2; tentatively, D is TRBD1 (5 bases). The CDR3 length is 11 residues. CDR1 is SGDLS, CDR2 YYNGEE, per germline. The V end lost 3 bases, the J end lost 8 bases, and 8 bases lay between the germline ends. CDR3 region: CASSAGLGYTF. The CDR3 bases are TGTGCCAGCAGCGCAGGGCTCGGCTACACCTTC.

The V gene is TRBV7-7, the J gene TRBJ2-3, with TRBD2 matching 11 bases. Trimming removed 5 bases from V and 4 bases from J; junction bases left unmatched: 14. CDR1 and CDR2 from the germline V gene are SSHAT and FNYEAQ (reference sequence). The CDR3 totals 18 residues. CDR3 in amino acids: CASSRGKGLAGSSDTQYF. The CDR3 region has the DNA TGTGCCAGCAGCCGGGGTAAAGGACTAGCGGGTTCATCAGATACGCAGTATTTT.

V and J are TRBV25-1 and TRBJ1-1; D is perhaps TRBD1 (6 bases). Trimming took off 2 bases at V and 2 bases at J, with 12 bases between the two ends. The CDR3 has 15 amino acids. From germline, CDR1 is MGHDK and CDR2 SYGVNS. The chain's CDR3 is CASSEGGDTNTEAFF. CDR3 nucleotide sequence: TGTGCCAGCAGTGAAGGGGGGGACACCAACACTGAAGCTTTCTTT.

The CDR3 spells CASSERGPNGYTF. The DNA of the CDR3 is TGTGCCAGCAGTGAAAGGGGCCCGAATGGCTACACCTTC. The chain employs TRBV2 and TRBJ1-2, with D tentatively TRBD1 (5 bases). The CDR3 sequence is 13 residues long. V dropped 2 bases and J dropped 6 bases, with 10 bases sitting between them. Germline V gene sequence: CDR1 SNHLY, CDR2 FYNNEI.

The gene calls are TRBV9 and TRBJ1-1; D is unresolved. Trimming took 0 bases from V and 2 from J, leaving 17 bases between them. This CDR3 spans 17 amino acids. Germline CDR1 reads SGDLS; CDR2 reads YYNGEE. In DNA form, the CDR3 reads TGTGCCAGCAGCGTAGTTTTAGAGGGAAGAGGTAACACTGAAGCTTTCTTT. The encoded protein is CASSVVLEGRGNTEAFF.

A word on this clone: The same CDR3 arises from other DNA sequences in this sample as well. The rearrangement links TRBV4-3 to TRBJ2-7; TRBD2 matches at 7 bases. V lost 0 bases, J lost 0 bases, and 5 bases stayed unmatched. The CDR3 spans 16 residues. Per the germline V gene, CDR1 is LGHNA and CDR2 is YSLEER. The CDR3 spells CASSQDGGGSSYEQYF. The CDR3 coding sequence is TGCGCCAGCAGCCAAGATGGCGGGGGAAGCTCCTACGAGCAGTACTTC.

The chain has TRBV2 and TRBJ2-6; the match to TRBD1 covers 9 bases. Germline trimming cut 5 bases from V and 4 bases from J; bases unmatched to any gene: 6. From germline, CDR1 is SNHLY and CDR2 FYNNEI. The CDR3 contains 16 residues. The CDR3 spells CASSPGTGIGANVLTF. CDR3 nucleotides: TGTGCCAGCAGTCCCGGGACAGGGATCGGGGCCAACGTCCTGACTTTC.

Details on this clone: The same CDR3 is also encoded by other DNA sequences in this sample. V and J are TRBV27 and TRBJ1-6; tentatively, D is TRBD1 (6 bases). Germline loops: CDR1 MNHEY, CDR2 SMNVEV (reference sequence). The V end was cut by 7 bases, the J end by 5 bases, with 12 bases between. The CDR3 length is 14 residues. The CDR3 coding sequence is TGTGCCAGCACCCTAGGACAGAATAATTCACCCCTCCACTTT. Encoded protein: CASTLGQNNSPLHF.

The chain employs TRBV6-5 and TRBJ2-7; 8 bases are a match to TRBD1. Germline CDR1 reads MNHEY; CDR2 reads SVGAGI. J gave up 2 bases and V 5 bases, and 8 bases lay outside the gene matches. This CDR3 has 15 amino acids. CDR3 in amino acids: CASSPSTGAPYEQYF. CDR3 nucleotides: TGTGCCAGCAGTCCTTCGACAGGGGCCCCCTACGAGCAGTACTTC.

The chain is built from TRBV5-1 and TRBJ1-2; D call uncertain. The CDR3 consists of 18 residues. In germline, CDR1 is SGHRS, CDR2 YFSETQ. V dropped 2 bases and J dropped 1 base, with 21 bases sitting between them. CDR3 residues: CASSLVWSSGLFNYGYTF. CDR3 in DNA: TGCGCCAGCAGCTTAGTATGGTCAAGCGGGCTCTTTAACTATGGCTACACCTTC.

The rearrangement uses TRBV6-5 and TRBJ1-4; D is unclear. The CDR3 covers 13 residues. V was cut by 4 bases and J by 6 bases, with 9 bases left in between. CDR1 is MNHEY, CDR2 SVGAGI, per germline. The CDR3 sequence: CASSSLGDEKLFF. The CDR3 DNA is TGTGCCAGCAGTTCTCTTGGAGATGAAAAACTGTTTTTT.

This clone came up once. The rearrangement uses TRBV19 and TRBJ1-1; D perhaps matches TRBD1 (6 bases). Germline loops: CDR1 LNHDA, CDR2 SQIVND (reference sequence). This CDR3 contains 19 residues. The V end was cut by 5 bases, the J end by 1 base, with 26 bases between. Here the CDR3 reads CASSGLQGPRPSENTEAFF. CDR3 coding DNA: TGTGCCAGTAGTGGATTACAGGGCCCCAGACCCTCTGAGAACACTGAAGCTTTCTTT.

The chain carries TRBV20-1 and TRBJ1-1; no firm D call. CDR3 length: 11 amino acids. CDR1 and CDR2 from the germline V gene are DFQATT and SNEGSKA (reference sequence). This CDR3 is CSVGGNTEAFF. CDR3 sequence (DNA): TGCAGCGTAGGAGGGAACACTGAAGCTTTCTTT.

This sequence joins TRBV6-1 and TRBJ2-1; 7 nucleotides line up with TRBD2. The germline V gene encodes CDR1 MNHNS and CDR2 SASEGT. V dropped 0 bases and J dropped 0; count of bases not matched to a gene: 8. CDR3 length equals 18 residues. The CDR3 loop reads CASSEATSYKSSYNEQFF. The CDR3 coding sequence is TGTGCCAGCAGTGAAGCGACTAGCTACAAAAGCTCCTACAATGAGCAGTTCTTC.

This rearrangement joins TRBV6-5 to TRBJ1-1; 7 bases are shared with TRBD1. The CDR3 is made up of 15 amino acids. Germline V lookup: CDR1 MNHEY, CDR2 SVGAGI. Trimming at V came to 6 bases and at J to 4 bases, leaving 11 bases not matched to a gene. CDR3 sequence: CASSLEGAYSTEAFF. The CDR3 nucleotides read TGTGCCAGCAGCTTAGAGGGGGCGTATTCCACTGAAGCTTTCTTT.

The chain is built from TRBV4-1 and TRBJ2-1; D not certain. From germline, CDR1 is MGHRA and CDR2 YSYEKL. Deletions cut 0 bases from V and 7 bases from J, with 7 bases between. The CDR3 covers 13 residues. CDR3: CASSQEWRNEQFF. As DNA, the CDR3 is TGCGCCAGCAGCCAAGAGTGGCGGAATGAGCAGTTCTTC.

The rearrangement joins TRBV7-2 to TRBJ1-6; D remains unclear. The CDR3 consists of 14 residues. Germline CDR1 reads SGHTA; CDR2 reads FQGNSA. V was trimmed by 5 bases and J by 9 bases, leaving 14 bases between them. The CDR3 loop is CASSAPGSGSPLHF. CDR3 sequence (DNA): TGTGCCAGCAGCGCCCCGGGGAGCGGTTCACCCCTCCACTTT. The variable domain in full, with the rest retrieved from reference TRBV7-2 and TRBJ1-6, is GAGVSQSPSNKVTEKGKDVELRCDPISGHTALYWYRQSLGQGLEFLIYFQGNSAPDKSGLPSDRFSAERTGGSVSTLTIQRTQQEDSAVYLCASSAPGSGSPLHFGNGTRLTVT.

The genes are TRBV7-9 and TRBJ2-7; D perhaps matches TRBD1 (5 bases). V lost 4 bases and J 0 bases, leaving 25 bases between the germline ends. Germline-derived CDR1 and CDR2 are SEHNR and FQNEAQ (reference sequence). The CDR3 covers 19 residues. The CDR3, as DNA: TGTGCCAGCAGCTCCCTACGCAGACCGACAGCCGATACCTCCTACGAGCAGTACTTC. Its protein is CASSSLRRPTADTSYEQYF.

This clone was observed a handful of times. The V call is TRBV5-6, the J call TRBJ1-1, with a possible D match to TRBD1 (6 bases). The CDR3 sequence is 16 residues long. Germline V gives CDR1 SGHDT, CDR2 YYEEEE. Trimming removed 3 bases at V and 1 base at J, with 16 bases between. CDR3 nucleotide sequence: TGTGCCAGCAGCTCAGATAACAGGGAGCCGAACACTGAAGCTTTCTTT. It encodes CASSSDNREPNTEAFF.

The chain's CDR3 is CASSLWGGNQPQHF. Here the CDR3 DNA reads TGTGCCAGCAGCTTGTGGGGGGGCAATCAGCCCCAGCATTTT. V is TRBV5-6 and J is TRBJ1-5, with a possible D match to TRBD1 (5 bases). The V gene lost 1 base and the J gene lost 2 bases, with 7 bases spanning the gap. The CDR3 length is 14 residues. Germline V gene sequence: CDR1 SGHDT, CDR2 YYEEEE.